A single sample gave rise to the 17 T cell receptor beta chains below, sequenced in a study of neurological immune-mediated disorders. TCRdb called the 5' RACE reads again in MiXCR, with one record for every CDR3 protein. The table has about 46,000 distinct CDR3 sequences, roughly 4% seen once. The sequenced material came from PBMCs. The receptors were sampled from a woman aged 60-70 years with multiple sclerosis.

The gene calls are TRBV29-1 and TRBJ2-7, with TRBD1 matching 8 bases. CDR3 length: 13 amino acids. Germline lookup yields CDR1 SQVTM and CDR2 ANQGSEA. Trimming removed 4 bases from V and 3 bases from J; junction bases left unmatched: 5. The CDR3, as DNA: TGCAGCGTTGTGGACAGGGTCTTCTACGAGCAGTACTTC. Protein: CSVVDRVFYEQYF.

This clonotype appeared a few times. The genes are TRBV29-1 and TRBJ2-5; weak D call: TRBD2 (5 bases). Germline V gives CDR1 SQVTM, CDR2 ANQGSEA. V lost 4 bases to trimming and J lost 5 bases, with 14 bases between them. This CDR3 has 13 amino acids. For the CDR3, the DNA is TGCAGCGTTGGGGAGCCTACGAGGGAGACCCAGTACTTC. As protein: CSVGEPTRETQYF.

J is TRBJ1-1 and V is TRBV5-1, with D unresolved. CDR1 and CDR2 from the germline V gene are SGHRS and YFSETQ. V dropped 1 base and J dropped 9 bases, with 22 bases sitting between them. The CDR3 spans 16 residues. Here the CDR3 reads CASSLTPYGLVSKAFF. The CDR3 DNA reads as TGCGCCAGCAGCTTGACACCGTACGGTCTGGTCTCTAAAGCTTTCTTT.

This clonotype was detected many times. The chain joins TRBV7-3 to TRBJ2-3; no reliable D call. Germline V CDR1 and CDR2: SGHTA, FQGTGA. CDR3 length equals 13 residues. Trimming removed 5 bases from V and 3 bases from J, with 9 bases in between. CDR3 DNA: TGTGCCAGCAGCCGCCAGACGACAGATACGCAGTATTTT. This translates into CASSRQTTDTQYF. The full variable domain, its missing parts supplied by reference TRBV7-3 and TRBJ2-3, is GAGVSQTPSNKVTEKGKYVELRCDPISGHTALYWYRQSLGQGPEFLIYFQGTGAADDSGLPNDRFFAVRPEGSVSTLKIQRTERGDSAVYLCASSRQTTDTQYFGPGTRLTVL.

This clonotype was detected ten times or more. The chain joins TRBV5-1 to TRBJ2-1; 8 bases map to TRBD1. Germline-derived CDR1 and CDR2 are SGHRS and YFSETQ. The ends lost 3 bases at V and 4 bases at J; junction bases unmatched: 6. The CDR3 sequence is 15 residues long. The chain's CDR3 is CASSYGGDRYNEQFF. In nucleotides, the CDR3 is TGCGCCAGCAGCTACGGAGGGGACAGGTACAATGAGCAGTTCTTC. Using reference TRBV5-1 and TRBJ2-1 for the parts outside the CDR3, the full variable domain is KAGVTQTPRYLIKTRGQQVTLSCSPISGHRSVSWYQQTPGQGLQFLFEYFSETQRNKGNFPGRFSGRQFSNSRSEMNVSTLELGDSALYLCASSYGGDRYNEQFFGPGTRLTVL.

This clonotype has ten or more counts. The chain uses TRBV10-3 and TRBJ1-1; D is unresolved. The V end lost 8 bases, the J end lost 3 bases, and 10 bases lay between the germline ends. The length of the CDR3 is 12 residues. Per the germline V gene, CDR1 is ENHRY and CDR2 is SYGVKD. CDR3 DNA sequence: TGTGCCATCGGCCCTGGACACACTGAAGCTTTCTTT. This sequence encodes CAIGPGHTEAFF.

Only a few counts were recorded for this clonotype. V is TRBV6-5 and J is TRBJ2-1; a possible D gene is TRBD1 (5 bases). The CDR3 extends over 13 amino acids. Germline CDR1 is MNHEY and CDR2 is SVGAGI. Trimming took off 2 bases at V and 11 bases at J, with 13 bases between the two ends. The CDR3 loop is CASSYAIDSKQFF. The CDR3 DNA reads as TGTGCCAGCAGTTACGCCATCGACAGTAAGCAGTTCTTC.

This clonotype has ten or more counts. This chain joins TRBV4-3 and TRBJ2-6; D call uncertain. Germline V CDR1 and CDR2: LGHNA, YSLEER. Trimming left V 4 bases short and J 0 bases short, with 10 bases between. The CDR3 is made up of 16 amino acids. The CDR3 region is CASSRSFRSGANVLTF. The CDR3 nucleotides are TGCGCCAGCAGCCGATCGTTCCGCTCTGGGGCCAACGTCCTGACTTTC.

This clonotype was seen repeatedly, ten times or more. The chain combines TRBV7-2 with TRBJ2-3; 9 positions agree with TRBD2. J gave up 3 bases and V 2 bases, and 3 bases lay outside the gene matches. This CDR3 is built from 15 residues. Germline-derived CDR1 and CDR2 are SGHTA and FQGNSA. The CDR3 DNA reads TGTGCCAGCAGCTTATCTAGCGGGGAAACAGATACGCAGTATTTT. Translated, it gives CASSLSSGETDTQYF.

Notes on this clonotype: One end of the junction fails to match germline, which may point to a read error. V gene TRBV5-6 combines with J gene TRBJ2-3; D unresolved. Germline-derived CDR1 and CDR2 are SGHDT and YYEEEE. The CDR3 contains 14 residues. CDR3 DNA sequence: TGTGCCATCAGCACAGACCTGGGCACAGATACGCAGTATTTT. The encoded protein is CAISTDLGTDTQYF. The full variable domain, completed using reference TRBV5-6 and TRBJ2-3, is DAGVTQSPTHLIKTRGQQVTLRCSPKSGHDTVSWYQQALGQGPQFIFQYYEEEERQRGNFPDRFSGHQFPNYSSELNVNALLLGDSALYLCAISTDLGTDTQYFGPGTRLTVL.

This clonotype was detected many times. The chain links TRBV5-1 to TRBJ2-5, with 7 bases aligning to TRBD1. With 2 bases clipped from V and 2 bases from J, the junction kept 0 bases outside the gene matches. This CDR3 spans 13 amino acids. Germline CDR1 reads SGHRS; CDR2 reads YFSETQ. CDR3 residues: CASSLQGQETQYF. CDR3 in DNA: TGCGCCAGCAGCTTACAGGGGCAAGAGACCCAGTACTTC.

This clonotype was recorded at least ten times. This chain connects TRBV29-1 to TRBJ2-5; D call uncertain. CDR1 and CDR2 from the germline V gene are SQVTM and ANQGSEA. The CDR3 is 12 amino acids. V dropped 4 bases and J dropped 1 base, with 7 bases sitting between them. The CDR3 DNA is TGCAGCGTTGGCTCTAGCCAAGAGACCCAGTACTTC. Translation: CSVGSSQETQYF.

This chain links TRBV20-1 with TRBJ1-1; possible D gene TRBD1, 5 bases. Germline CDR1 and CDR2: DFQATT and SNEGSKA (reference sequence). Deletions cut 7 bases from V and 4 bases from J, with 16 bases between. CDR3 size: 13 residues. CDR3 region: CSGRTPGGTEAFF. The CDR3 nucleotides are TGCAGTGGCCGGACACCGGGAGGCACTGAAGCTTTCTTT.

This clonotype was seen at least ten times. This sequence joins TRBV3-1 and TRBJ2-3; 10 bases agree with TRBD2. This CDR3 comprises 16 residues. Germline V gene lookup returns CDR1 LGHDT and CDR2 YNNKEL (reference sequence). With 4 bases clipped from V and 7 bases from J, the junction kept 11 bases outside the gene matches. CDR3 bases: TGTGCCAGCAGCCCCGCTAGCGGGGGCCCCGGGAATACGCAGTATTTT. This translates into CASSPASGGPGNTQYF.

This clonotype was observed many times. The CDR3 coding sequence is TGCGCCAGCAGCTTGGAGGGCAGCGAAAAACTGTTTTTT. Its protein product is CASSLEGSEKLFF. The genes are TRBV5-1 and TRBJ1-4; no definite D call. This CDR3 spans 13 amino acids. In germline, CDR1 is SGHRS, CDR2 YFSETQ. Trimming left V 0 bases short and J 8 bases short, with 8 bases between.

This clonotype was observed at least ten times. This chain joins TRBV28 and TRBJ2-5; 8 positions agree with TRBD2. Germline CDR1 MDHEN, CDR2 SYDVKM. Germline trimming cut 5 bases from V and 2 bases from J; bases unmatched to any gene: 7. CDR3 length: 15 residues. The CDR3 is CASSPPAGDQETQYF. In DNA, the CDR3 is TGTGCCAGCAGTCCACCAGCGGGGGATCAAGAGACCCAGTACTTC.

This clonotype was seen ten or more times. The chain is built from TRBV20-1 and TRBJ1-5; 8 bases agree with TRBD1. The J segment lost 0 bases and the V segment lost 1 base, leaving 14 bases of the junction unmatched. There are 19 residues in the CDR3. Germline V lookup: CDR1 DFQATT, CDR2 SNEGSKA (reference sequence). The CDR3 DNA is TGCAGTGCTAGAGCTCCTCCCGGGACAGGAATCTATAGCAATCAGCCCCAGCATTTT. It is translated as CSARAPPGTGIYSNQPQHF.